These 27 T cell receptor beta chains were sequenced from one sample in a study of CD8+CD57+ T cells in acquired aplastic anemia. Patients included in sequencing had previously demonstrated CD8+CD57+ cell expansion by flow cytometry. Study-level findings and limits: Lower diversity was found in CD8+CD57+ cells than in total CD4+ and CD8+ pools in patients.

For these receptors, no antigen is known. The template for TCR beta VDJ and CDR3 sequence profiling was genomic DNA. TCRdb used MiXCR to reprocess the reads, holding one entry per CDR3 protein. The table has around 15,000 distinct CDR3 sequences, under 40% seen once. What was sequenced was CD8+CD57+ T cells sorted from PBMCs. Indicated subset: bead-enriched CD8+CD57+ effector memory T cells from SAA patients. These receptors originate from a human donor with aplastic anemia.

The V call is TRBV7-8, the J call TRBJ1-1; D perhaps matches TRBD1 (5 bases). The germline CDR1 and CDR2 sequences are SGHVS and FQNEAQ. Trimming pared 4 bases from V and 1 base from J, leaving 7 bases between. This CDR3 comprises 13 residues. CDR3: CASSSRENTEAFF. In DNA, the CDR3 is TGTGCCAGCAGCTCCAGGGAGAACACTGAAGCTTTCTTT.

The chain carries TRBV2 and TRBJ1-3; no reliable D call. The germline V and J ends were trimmed by 6 bases and 4 bases, with 7 bases remaining between them. The CDR3 is 12 amino acids. CDR1 SNHLY and CDR2 FYNNEI come from the germline V gene. The CDR3 DNA reads as TGTGCCAGCAGACTGGGCGGAAACACCATATATTTT. As protein: CASRLGGNTIYF.

The J gene is TRBJ1-5, the V gene TRBV4-1; 7 bases map to TRBD1. Germline V gives CDR1 MGHRA, CDR2 YSYEKL. The CDR3 sequence is 17 residues long. The V gene end was trimmed by 0 bases and the J gene end by 6 bases; junction bases not matched to a gene: 11. The CDR3 loop reads CASSQDPPDRTSQPQHF. In DNA form, the CDR3 reads TGCGCCAGCAGCCAAGACCCTCCGGACAGGACGAGTCAGCCCCAGCATTTT.

This clonotype has a count of ten or more. The chain recombines TRBV7-9 with TRBJ1-5; D not resolved. CDR1 is SEHNR, CDR2 FQNEAQ, per germline (reference sequence). CDR3 length: 12 residues. V lost 5 bases, J lost 5 bases, and 7 bases lay in between. CDR3 amino acids: CASSVNYQPQHF. The CDR3 nucleotides read TGTGCCAGCAGCGTTAATTATCAGCCCCAGCATTTT.

Only a few counts were recorded for this clonotype. The chain has TRBV5-1 and TRBJ2-5; D is ambiguous. The CDR3 has 14 residues. From germline, CDR1 is SGHRS and CDR2 YFSETQ. V lost 2 bases, J lost 7 bases, and 15 bases lay in between. CDR3 in DNA: TGCGCCAGCAGCTTCACTAACCCCCCGGGGACCCAGTACTTC. Encoded protein: CASSFTNPPGTQYF.

The chain is built from TRBV28 and TRBJ2-7; D possibly corresponds to TRBD2 (5 bases). V lost 6 bases and J lost 6, with 21 bases in between. This CDR3 has 15 amino acids. The germline V gene has CDR1 MDHEN and CDR2 SYDVKM. The CDR3 DNA follows: TGTGCCAGCAGGGCGACTACTGGCAGAGGATCCGAGCAGTACTTC. As protein: CASRATTGRGSEQYF.

This clonotype has ten or more counts. The chain is built from TRBV15 and TRBJ2-5, with TRBD1 matching 7 bases. Germline CDR1 and CDR2: LNHNV and YYDKDF (reference sequence). The ends lost 0 bases at V and 3 bases at J; junction bases unmatched: 4. The CDR3 runs to 15 residues. This chain's CDR3 is CATSRDTGAEETQYF. In DNA, the CDR3 is TGTGCCACCAGCAGAGATACAGGGGCCGAAGAGACCCAGTACTTC. Based on the CDR3 plus reference TRBV15 and TRBJ2-5, the full variable domain is DAMVIQNPRYQVTQFGKPVTLSCSQTLNHNVMYWYQQKSSQAPKLLFHYYDKDFNNEADTPDNFQSRRPNTSFCFLDIRSPGLGDTAMYLCATSRDTGAEETQYFGPGTRLLVL.

The gene calls are TRBV6-1 and TRBJ2-2; TRBD1 agrees at 11 bases. The V gene's germline CDR1 is MNHNS and CDR2 SASEGT. The V gene end was trimmed by 0 bases and the J gene end by 6 bases; junction bases not matched to a gene: 6. The CDR3 runs to 17 residues. The CDR3 loop is CASSEALAGQGAGELFF. The CDR3 coding sequence is TGTGCCAGCAGTGAAGCCCTGGCGGGACAGGGGGCCGGGGAGCTGTTTTTT.

The sample holds a few counts of this clonotype. This sequence joins TRBV24-1 and TRBJ2-1; D is unresolved. V lost 7 bases and J 7 bases, leaving 10 bases between the germline ends. The CDR3 has 12 amino acids. In germline, CDR1 is KGHDR, CDR2 SFDVKD. The CDR3 nucleotides are TGTGCCACCAGCGAAAGATTGAATGAGCAGTTCTTC. Its translation: CATSERLNEQFF.

This clonotype has at least ten counts. This chain links TRBV19 with TRBJ2-3; a possible D gene is TRBD2 (5 bases). The CDR3 is made up of 14 amino acids. V was trimmed by 1 base and J by 4 bases, leaving 9 bases between them. Germline CDR1 is LNHDA and CDR2 is SQIVND (reference sequence). CDR3: CASSIAGFSDTQYF. In DNA, the CDR3 is TGTGCCAGTAGTATAGCGGGGTTCTCAGATACGCAGTATTTT.

There are a few counts of this clonotype. The DNA of the CDR3 is TGTGCCAGCTCGTTGAATTGGAACACTGAAGCTTTCTTT. The encoded protein is CASSLNWNTEAFF. This chain joins TRBV5-8 and TRBJ1-1; D not resolved. Trimming took 7 bases from V and 1 from J, leaving 11 bases between them. The germline V gene has CDR1 SGHTS and CDR2 YDEGEE. CDR3 size: 13 residues.

This clonotype was detected ten times or more. This chain links TRBV5-1 with TRBJ2-7; 11 positions match TRBD2. CDR3 length: 15 amino acids. CDR1 and CDR2 from the germline V gene are SGHRS and YFSETQ. The V gene end was trimmed by 0 bases and the J gene end by 4 bases; junction bases not matched to a gene: 3. CDR3 DNA: TGCGCCAGCAGCTTGGAGGCTAGCGGGGGGTACGAGCAGTACTTC. Protein product: CASSLEASGGYEQYF.

The chain links TRBV7-9 to TRBJ2-5; D possibly uses TRBD1 or TRBD2 (7 bases each). Germline V gives CDR1 SEHNR, CDR2 FQNEAQ (reference sequence). V lost 5 bases, J lost 4 bases, and 17 bases lay in between. This CDR3 has 15 residues. The CDR3 bases are TGTGCCAGCAGCACTCGACAGGGAGGGGGAGAGACCCAGTACTTC. Its translation: CASSTRQGGGETQYF.

The gene calls are TRBV7-9 and TRBJ2-7; D call uncertain. Germline CDR1 and CDR2: SEHNR and FQNEAQ (reference sequence). CDR3 length equals 14 residues. Trimming cost V 4 bases and J 1 base, with 11 bases left between them. CDR3 amino acids: CASSSPVTSYEQYF. DNA for the CDR3: TGTGCCAGCAGCTCGCCAGTTACTTCCTACGAGCAGTACTTC.

Concerning this clonotype: The junction and the germline gene differ at one end; a read error may be behind it. This chain connects TRBV7-6 to TRBJ2-7; 9 nucleotides agree with TRBD2. The CDR3 covers 15 residues. Per germline, CDR1 SGHVS and CDR2 FNYEAQ. CDR3 protein: CACSFGTSSTYEQYF. In DNA, the CDR3 is TGTGCCTGCAGCTTCGGGACTAGCAGTACCTACGAGCAGTACTTC.

The chain links TRBV5-6 to TRBJ2-1; D possibly corresponds to TRBD1 (7 bases). CDR1 and CDR2 (germline): SGHDT, YYEEEE. This CDR3 spans 15 amino acids. The V and J ends lost 2 bases and 6 bases respectively, with 15 bases between them. Here the CDR3 reads CASSFAQGGGNEQFF. CDR3 in DNA: TGTGCCAGCAGCTTTGCCCAGGGGGGAGGCAATGAGCAGTTCTTC.

The DNA of the CDR3 is TGTGCCAGCAGCTTGTCAGGGCTAAGCTATGGCTACACCTTC. Translating it yields CASSLSGLSYGYTF. The chain couples TRBV5-4 to TRBJ1-2, with D possibly being TRBD1 (5 bases). The germline V gene encodes CDR1 SGHNT and CDR2 YYREEE (reference sequence). The CDR3 length is 14 residues. The germline V and J ends were trimmed by 1 base and 4 bases, with 11 bases remaining between them.

This clonotype was recorded a few times. The chain combines TRBV5-5 with TRBJ1-1; the match to TRBD1 covers 9 bases. Germline V gene sequence: CDR1 SGHKS, CDR2 YYEKEE (reference sequence). Trimming removed 0 bases from V and 3 bases from J; junction bases left unmatched: 3. CDR3 length: 15 amino acids. Here the CDR3 DNA reads TGTGCCAGCAGCTTGGGGGGGACAGGGCACACTGAAGCTTTCTTT. Translation: CASSLGGTGHTEAFF.

The V call is TRBV7-8, the J call TRBJ2-7; D unclear. This CDR3 contains 12 residues. V was shortened by 1 base and J by 0 bases, with 1 base between the two germline ends. Germline lookup yields CDR1 SGHVS and CDR2 FQNEAQ. Here the CDR3 reads CASSLVSYEQYF. The CDR3 nucleotides read TGTGCCAGCAGCTTAGTCTCCTACGAGCAGTACTTC.

The table lists this clonotype with many counts. The chain uses TRBV9 and TRBJ2-1; 10 nucleotides line up with TRBD2. Trimming took 3 bases from V and 8 from J; bases not matched to a gene: 8. The CDR3 is 15 amino acids. Germline loops: CDR1 SGDLS, CDR2 YYNGEE. The CDR3 nucleotides read TGTGCCAGCAGCGCCAGGAGCGGGGGGGCACATGAGCAGTTCTTC. Protein product: CASSARSGGAHEQFF.

Only a few counts were recorded for this clonotype. The chain has TRBV7-2 and TRBJ2-5; D may be TRBD1 or TRBD2 (5 bases each). CDR3 length: 14 residues. CDR1 is SGHTA and CDR2 is FQGNSA in the germline V gene. Trimming cost V 8 bases and J 4 bases, with 17 bases left between them. CDR3 DNA sequence: TGTGCCAGCCTTGCCTGGGGGATGGGAGAGACCCAGTACTTC. Translating it yields CASLAWGMGETQYF.

V gene TRBV5-1 combines with J gene TRBJ1-2, with 9 bases identical to TRBD1. The CDR3 contains 19 residues. The V segment lost 1 base and the J segment 5 bases; nucleotides outside the gene matches: 18. Germline CDR1 SGHRS, CDR2 YFSETQ. CDR3 nucleotide sequence: TGCGCCAGCAGCTTGTGGTGGACAGGGGAGGGAAGATTAGGGTATGGCTACACCTTC. This encodes CASSLWWTGEGRLGYGYTF.

This clonotype was counted between two and nine times. This chain uses TRBV7-9 with TRBJ2-5; a possible D gene is TRBD2 (6 bases). The V and J ends lost 3 bases and 1 base respectively, with 6 bases between them. The CDR3 covers 13 residues. Germline V gene lookup returns CDR1 SEHNR and CDR2 FQNEAQ (reference sequence). The CDR3 loop reads CASSLGGQETQYF. As DNA, the CDR3 is TGTGCCAGCAGCTTGGGGGGCCAAGAGACCCAGTACTTC.

This clonotype has a count of ten or more. This chain links TRBV3-1 with TRBJ2-7; 7 bases align to TRBD2. V shed 3 bases, J shed 0 bases, and the junction held 5 bases outside the gene matches. CDR1 and CDR2 (germline): LGHDT, YNNKEL (reference sequence). The CDR3 has 15 amino acids. CDR3: CASSHWASGSYEQYF. In DNA form, the CDR3 reads TGTGCCAGCAGCCACTGGGCTAGCGGCTCCTACGAGCAGTACTTC.

This clonotype rates as medium-sized. This chain joins TRBV9 and TRBJ1-1; no reliable D call. V lost 7 bases to trimming and J lost 1 base, with 8 bases between them. CDR3 length equals 12 residues. Germline values: CDR1 SGDLS, CDR2 YYNGEE. In DNA, the CDR3 is TGTGCCAGCGGCAAGTCGAACACTGAAGCTTTCTTT. The encoded protein is CASGKSNTEAFF.

The chain couples TRBV9 to TRBJ2-7; D possibly corresponds to TRBD1 (6 bases). CDR1 is SGDLS and CDR2 is YYNGEE in the germline V gene. The V end was cut by 0 bases, the J end by 0 bases, with 13 bases between. This CDR3 is built from 16 residues. CDR3 nucleotides: TGTGCCAGCAGCGTAGGGTACAGGGCGAGCTCCTACGAGCAGTACTTC. Translated: CASSVGYRASSYEQYF.

The chain uses TRBV13 and TRBJ1-2; possibly TRBD1 for D (6 bases). The CDR3 length is 14 residues. Germline CDR1 reads PRHDT; CDR2 reads FYEKMQ (reference sequence). V shed 0 bases and J shed 3 bases, with 8 bases lying between them. This CDR3 reads CASSLGGGDYGYTF. The CDR3 DNA is TGTGCCAGCAGCTTAGGCGGGGGCGACTATGGCTACACCTTC.